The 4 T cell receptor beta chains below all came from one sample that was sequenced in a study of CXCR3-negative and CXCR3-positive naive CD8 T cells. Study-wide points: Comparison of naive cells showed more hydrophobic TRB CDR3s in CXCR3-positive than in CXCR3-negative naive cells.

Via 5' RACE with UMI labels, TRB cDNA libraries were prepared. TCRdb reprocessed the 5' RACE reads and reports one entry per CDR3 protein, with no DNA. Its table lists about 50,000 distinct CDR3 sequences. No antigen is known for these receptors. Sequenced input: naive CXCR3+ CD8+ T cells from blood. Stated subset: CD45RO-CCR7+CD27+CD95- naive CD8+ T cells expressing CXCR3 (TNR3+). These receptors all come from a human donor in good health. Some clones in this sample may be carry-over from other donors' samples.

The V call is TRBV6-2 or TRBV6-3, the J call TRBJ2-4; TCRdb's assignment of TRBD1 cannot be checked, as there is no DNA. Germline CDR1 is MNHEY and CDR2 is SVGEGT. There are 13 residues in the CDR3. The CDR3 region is CASSSQGLNIQYF.

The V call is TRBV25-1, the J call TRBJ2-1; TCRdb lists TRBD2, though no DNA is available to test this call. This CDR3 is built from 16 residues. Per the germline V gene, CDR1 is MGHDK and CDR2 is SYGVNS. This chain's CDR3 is CASSASNSGVNNEQFF.

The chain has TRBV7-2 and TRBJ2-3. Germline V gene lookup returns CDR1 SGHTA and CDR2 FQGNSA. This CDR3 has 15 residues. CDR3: CASSLAGYVADTQYF.

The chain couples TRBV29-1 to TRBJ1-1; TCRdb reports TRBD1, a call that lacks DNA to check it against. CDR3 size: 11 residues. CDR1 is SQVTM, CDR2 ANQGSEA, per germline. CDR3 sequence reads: CSVRTGAEAFF. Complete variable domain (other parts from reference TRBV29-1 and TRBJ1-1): SAVISQKPSRDICQRGTSLTIQCQVDSQVTMMFWYRQQPGQSLTLIATANQGSEATYESGFVIDKFPISRPNLTFSTLTVSNMSPEDSSIYLCSVRTGAEAFFGQGTRLTVV.